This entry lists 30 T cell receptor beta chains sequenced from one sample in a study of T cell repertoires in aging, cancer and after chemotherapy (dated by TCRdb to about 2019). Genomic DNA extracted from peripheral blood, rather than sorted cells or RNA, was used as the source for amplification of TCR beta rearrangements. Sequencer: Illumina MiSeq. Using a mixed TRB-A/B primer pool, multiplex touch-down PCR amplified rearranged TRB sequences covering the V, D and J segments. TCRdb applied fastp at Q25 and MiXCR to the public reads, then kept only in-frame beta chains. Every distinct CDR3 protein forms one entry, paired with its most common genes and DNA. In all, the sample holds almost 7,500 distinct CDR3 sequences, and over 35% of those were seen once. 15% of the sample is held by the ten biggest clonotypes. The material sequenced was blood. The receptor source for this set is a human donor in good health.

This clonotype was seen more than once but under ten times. CDR3 in amino acids: CASAPYRTSQVYEQYF. The DNA for the CDR3 is TGTGCCAGTGCCCCCTACAGGACTAGCCAAGTCTACGAGCAGTACTTC. The chain joins TRBV19 to TRBJ2-7, with 8 bases matching TRBD2. The germline gives CDR1 LNHDA, CDR2 SQIVND (reference sequence). The CDR3 has 16 amino acids. The trim removed 8 bases at V and 3 bases at J, leaving 15 bases unmatched.

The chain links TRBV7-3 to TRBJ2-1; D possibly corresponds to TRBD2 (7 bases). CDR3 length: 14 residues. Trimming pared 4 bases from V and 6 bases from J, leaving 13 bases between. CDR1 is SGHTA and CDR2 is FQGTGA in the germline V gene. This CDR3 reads CASSSAGAVNEQFF. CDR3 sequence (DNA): TGTGCCAGCAGCTCCGCGGGGGCCGTCAATGAGCAGTTCTTC.

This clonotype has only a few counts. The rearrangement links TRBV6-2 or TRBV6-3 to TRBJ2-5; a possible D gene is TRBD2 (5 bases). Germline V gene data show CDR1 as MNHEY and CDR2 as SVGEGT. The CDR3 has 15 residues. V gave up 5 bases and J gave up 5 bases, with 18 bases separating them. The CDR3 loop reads CASSTVLRGGETQYF. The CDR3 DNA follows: TGTGCCAGCAGTACGGTCCTCCGGGGTGGTGAGACCCAGTACTTC.

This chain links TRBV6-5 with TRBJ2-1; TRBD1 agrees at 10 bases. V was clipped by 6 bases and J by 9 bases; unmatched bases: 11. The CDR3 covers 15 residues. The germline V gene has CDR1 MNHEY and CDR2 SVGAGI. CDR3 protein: CASSWPGQGILEQFF. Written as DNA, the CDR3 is TGTGCCAGCAGCTGGCCGGGACAGGGGATCCTTGAGCAGTTCTTC.

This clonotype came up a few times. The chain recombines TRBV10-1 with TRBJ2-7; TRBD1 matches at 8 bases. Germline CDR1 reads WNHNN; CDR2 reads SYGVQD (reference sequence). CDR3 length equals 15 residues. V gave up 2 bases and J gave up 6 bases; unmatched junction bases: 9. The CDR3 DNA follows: TGCGCCAGCAGTGAGATCGGACAGGGTTTTGGCGAGCAGTACTTC. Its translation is CASSEIGQGFGEQYF.

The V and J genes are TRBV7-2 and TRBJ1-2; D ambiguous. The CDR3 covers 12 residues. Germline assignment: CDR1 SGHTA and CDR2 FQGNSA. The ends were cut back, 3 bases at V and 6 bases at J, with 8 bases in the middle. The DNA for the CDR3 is TGTGCCAGCAGCTTCGGCCAGGATGGCTACACCTTC. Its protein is CASSFGQDGYTF. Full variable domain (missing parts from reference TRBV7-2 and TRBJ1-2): GAGVSQSPSNKVTEKGKDVELRCDPISGHTALYWYRQSLGQGLEFLIYFQGNSAPDKSGLPSDRFSAERTGGSVSTLTIQRTQQEDSAVYLCASSFGQDGYTFGSGTRLTVV.

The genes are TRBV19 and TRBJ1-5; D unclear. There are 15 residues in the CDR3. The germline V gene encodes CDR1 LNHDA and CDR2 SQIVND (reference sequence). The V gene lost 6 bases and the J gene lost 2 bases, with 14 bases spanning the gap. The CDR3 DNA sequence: TGTGCCAGTAGAAGGGTCTTTTTCGGCAATCAGCCCCAGCATTTT. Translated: CASRRVFFGNQPQHF.

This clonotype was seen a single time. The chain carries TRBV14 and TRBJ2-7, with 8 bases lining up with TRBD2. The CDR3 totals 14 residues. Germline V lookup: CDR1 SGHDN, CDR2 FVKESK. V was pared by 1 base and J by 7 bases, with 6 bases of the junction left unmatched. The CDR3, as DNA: TGTGCCAGCAGCCAAGTAAGCGGGGGCGCAGAGCAGTACTTC. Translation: CASSQVSGGAEQYF.

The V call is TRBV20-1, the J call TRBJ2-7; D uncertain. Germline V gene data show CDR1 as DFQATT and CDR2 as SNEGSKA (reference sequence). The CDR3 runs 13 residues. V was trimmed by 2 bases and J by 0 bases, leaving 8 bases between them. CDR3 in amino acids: CSARQADSYEQYF. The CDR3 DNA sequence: TGCAGTGCTAGACAGGCCGACTCCTACGAGCAGTACTTC.

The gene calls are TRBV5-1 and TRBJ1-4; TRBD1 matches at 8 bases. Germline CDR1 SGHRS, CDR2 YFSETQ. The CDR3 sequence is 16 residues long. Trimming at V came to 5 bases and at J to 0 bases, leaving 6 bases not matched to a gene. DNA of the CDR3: TGCGCCAGCAGAAGACAGGGGACTGCAACTAATGAAAAACTGTTTTTT. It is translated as CASRRQGTATNEKLFF.

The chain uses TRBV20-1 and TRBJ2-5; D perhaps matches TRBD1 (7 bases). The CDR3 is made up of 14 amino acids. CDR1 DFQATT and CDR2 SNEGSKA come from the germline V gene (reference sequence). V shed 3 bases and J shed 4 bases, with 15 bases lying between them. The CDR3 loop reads CSASAGTAGETQYF. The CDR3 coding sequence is TGCAGTGCTAGTGCCGGGACAGCGGGAGAGACCCAGTACTTC.

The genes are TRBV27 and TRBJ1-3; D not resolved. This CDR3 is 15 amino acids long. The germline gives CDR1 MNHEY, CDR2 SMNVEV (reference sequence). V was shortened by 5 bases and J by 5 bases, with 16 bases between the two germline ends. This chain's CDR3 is CASSIRPGARNTIYF. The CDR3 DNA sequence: TGTGCCAGCAGTATTCGGCCAGGCGCTAGAAACACCATATATTTT.

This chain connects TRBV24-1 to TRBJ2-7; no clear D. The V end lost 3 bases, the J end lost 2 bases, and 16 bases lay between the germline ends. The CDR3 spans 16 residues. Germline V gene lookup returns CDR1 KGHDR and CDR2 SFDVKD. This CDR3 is CATSDNLGCEPYEQYF. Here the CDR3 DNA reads TGTGCCACCAGTGATAATCTTGGGTGCGAACCCTACGAGCAGTACTTC.

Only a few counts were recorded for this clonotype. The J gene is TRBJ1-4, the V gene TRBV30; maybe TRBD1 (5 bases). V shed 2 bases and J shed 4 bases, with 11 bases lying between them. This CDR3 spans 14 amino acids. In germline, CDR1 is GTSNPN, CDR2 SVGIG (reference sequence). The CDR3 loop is CAWSFRQGNEKLFF. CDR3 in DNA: TGTGCCTGGAGTTTTCGGCAGGGTAATGAAAAACTGTTTTTT. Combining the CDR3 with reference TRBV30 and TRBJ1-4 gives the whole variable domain SQTIHQWPATLVQPVGSPLSLECTVEGTSNPNLYWYRQAAGRGLQLLFYSVGIGQISSEVPQNLSASRPQDRQFILSSKKLLLSDSGFYLCAWSFRQGNEKLFFGSGTQLSVL.

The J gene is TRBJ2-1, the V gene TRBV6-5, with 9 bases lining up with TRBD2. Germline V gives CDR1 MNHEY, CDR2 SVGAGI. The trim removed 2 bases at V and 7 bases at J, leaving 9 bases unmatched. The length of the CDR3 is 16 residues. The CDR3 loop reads CASSYRGTSWRNEQFF. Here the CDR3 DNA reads TGTGCCAGCAGTTACCGAGGGACTAGCTGGAGGAATGAGCAGTTCTTC.

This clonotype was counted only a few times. In DNA, the CDR3 is TGCGCCAGCAGCCAAGATTACACGGGACAGGGAGTCTACGAGCAGTACTTC. This sequence encodes CASSQDYTGQGVYEQYF. The chain recombines TRBV4-3 with TRBJ2-7; TRBD1 agrees at 9 bases. The V and J ends lost 0 bases and 3 bases, in that order; junction bases with no gene match: 9. The CDR3 extends over 17 amino acids. Looked up from germline, CDR1 is LGHNA and CDR2 is YSLEER.

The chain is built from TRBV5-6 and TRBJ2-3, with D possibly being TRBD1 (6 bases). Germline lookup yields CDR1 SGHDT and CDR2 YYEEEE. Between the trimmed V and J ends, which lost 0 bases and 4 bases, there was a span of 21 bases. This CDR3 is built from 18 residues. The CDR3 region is CASSLDTLGQGLADTQYF. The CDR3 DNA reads TGTGCCAGCAGCTTGGACACCCTGGGGCAGGGGTTGGCAGATACGCAGTATTTT.

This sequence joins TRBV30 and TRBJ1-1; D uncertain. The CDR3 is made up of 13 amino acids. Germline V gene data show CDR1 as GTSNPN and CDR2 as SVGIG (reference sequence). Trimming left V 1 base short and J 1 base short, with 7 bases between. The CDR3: CAWSASGNTEAFF. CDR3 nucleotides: TGTGCCTGGAGTGCCTCAGGGAACACTGAAGCTTTCTTT.

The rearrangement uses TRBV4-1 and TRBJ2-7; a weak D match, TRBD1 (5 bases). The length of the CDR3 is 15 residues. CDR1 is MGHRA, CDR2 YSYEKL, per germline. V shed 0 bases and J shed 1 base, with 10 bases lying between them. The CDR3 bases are TGCGCCAGCAGCCAAGATCGGCAGGGATCCTACGAGCAGTACTTC. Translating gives CASSQDRQGSYEQYF.

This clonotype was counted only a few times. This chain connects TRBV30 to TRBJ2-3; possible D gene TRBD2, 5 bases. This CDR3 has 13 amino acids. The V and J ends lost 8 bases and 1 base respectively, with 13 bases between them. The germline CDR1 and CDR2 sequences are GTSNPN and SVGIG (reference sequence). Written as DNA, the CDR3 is TGTGCCAGAGGGCTGATCGGCACAGATACGCAGTATTTT. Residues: CARGLIGTDTQYF.

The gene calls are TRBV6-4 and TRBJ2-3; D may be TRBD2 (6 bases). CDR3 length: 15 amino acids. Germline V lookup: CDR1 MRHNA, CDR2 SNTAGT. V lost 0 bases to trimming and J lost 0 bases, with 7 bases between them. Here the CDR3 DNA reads TGTGCCAGCAGTGACTCAGCGGGTAGCACAGATACGCAGTATTTT. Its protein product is CASSDSAGSTDTQYF.

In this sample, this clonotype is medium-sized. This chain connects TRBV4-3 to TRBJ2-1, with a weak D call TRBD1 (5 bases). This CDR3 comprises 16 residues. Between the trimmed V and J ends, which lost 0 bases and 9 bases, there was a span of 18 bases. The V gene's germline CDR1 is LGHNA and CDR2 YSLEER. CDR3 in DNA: TGCGCCAGCAGCCAAGATGCCCCGCAGGGCCTAGGTGAGCAGTTCTTC. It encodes CASSQDAPQGLGEQFF.

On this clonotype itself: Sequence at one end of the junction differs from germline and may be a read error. The CDR3 reads CSSSPSGGDIGYTF. The CDR3 DNA reads TGTTCCAGCAGCCCCAGTGGGGGCGATATCGGCTACACCTTC. This chain connects TRBV4-3 to TRBJ1-2, with D maybe TRBD1 (6 bases). CDR1 is LGHNA, CDR2 YSLEER, per germline. The length of the CDR3 is 14 residues.

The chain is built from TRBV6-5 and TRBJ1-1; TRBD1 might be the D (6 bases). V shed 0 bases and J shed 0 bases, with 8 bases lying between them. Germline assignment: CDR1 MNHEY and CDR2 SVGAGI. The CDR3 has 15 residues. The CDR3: CASSYSDRLNTEAFF. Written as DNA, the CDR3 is TGTGCCAGCAGTTACTCTGACAGGTTGAACACTGAAGCTTTCTTT.

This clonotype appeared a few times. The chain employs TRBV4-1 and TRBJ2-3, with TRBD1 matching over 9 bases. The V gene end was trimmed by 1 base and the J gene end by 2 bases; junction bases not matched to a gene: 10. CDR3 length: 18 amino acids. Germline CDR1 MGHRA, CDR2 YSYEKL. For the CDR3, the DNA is TGCGCCAGCAGCCAAGCGGAAGGACAGGGGAGAATCACAGATACGCAGTATTTT. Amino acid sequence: CASSQAEGQGRITDTQYF.

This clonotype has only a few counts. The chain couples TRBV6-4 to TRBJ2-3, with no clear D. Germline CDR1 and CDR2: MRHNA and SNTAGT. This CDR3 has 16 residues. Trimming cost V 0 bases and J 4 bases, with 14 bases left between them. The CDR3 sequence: CASSDSPTIAPDTQYF. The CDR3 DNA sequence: TGTGCCAGCAGTGACTCACCTACGATAGCCCCAGATACGCAGTATTTT.

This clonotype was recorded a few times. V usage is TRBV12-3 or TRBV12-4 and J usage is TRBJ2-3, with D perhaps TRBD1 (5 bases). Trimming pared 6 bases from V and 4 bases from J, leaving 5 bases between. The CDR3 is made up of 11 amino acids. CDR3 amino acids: CASRGADTQYF. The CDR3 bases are TGTGCCAGCAGAGGGGCAGATACGCAGTATTTT.

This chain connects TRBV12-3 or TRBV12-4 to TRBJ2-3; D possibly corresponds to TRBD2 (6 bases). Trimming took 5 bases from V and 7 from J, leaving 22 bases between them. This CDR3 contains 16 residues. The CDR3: CASSLWDSPVRNTQYF. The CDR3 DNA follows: TGTGCCAGCAGTCTCTGGGACTCCCCGGTTAGGAATACGCAGTATTTT.

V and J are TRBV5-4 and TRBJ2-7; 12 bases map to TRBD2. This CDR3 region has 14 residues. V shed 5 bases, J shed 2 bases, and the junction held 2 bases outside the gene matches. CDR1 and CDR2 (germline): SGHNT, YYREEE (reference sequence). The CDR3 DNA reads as TGTGCCAGCAGTTCTAGCGGGGGGGCCTACGAGCAGTACTTC. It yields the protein CASSSSGGAYEQYF.

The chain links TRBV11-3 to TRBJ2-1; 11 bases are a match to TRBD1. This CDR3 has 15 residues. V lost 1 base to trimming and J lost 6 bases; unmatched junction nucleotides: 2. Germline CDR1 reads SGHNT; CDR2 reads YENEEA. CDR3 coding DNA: TGTGCCAGCAGCTTAGGGGGACAGGGGGTCAATGAGCAGTTCTTC. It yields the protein CASSLGGQGVNEQFF.